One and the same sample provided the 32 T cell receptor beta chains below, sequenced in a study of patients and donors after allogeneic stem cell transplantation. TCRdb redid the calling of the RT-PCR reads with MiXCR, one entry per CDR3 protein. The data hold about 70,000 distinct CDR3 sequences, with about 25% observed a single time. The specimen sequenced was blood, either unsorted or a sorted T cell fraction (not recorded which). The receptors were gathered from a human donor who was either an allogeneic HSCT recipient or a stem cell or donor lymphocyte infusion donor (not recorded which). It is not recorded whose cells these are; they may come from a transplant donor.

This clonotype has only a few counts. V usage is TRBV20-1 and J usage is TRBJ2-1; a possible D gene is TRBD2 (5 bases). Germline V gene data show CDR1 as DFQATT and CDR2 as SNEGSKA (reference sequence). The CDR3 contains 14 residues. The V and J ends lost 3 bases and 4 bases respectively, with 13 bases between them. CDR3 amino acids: CSASFSGSYNEQFF. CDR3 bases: TGCAGTGCTAGTTTCAGCGGAAGTTACAATGAGCAGTTCTTC.

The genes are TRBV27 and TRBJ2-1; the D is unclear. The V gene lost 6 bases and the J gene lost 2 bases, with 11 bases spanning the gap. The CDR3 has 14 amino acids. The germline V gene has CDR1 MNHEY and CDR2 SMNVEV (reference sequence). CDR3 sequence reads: CASRDQQPYNEQFF. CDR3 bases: TGTGCCAGCAGAGATCAGCAACCCTACAATGAGCAGTTCTTC.

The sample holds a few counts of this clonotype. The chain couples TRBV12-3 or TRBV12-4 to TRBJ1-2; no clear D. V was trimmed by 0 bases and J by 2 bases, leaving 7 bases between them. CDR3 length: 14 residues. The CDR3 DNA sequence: TGTGCCAGCAGTTTAGCAGAGACAAACTATGGCTACACCTTC. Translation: CASSLAETNYGYTF.

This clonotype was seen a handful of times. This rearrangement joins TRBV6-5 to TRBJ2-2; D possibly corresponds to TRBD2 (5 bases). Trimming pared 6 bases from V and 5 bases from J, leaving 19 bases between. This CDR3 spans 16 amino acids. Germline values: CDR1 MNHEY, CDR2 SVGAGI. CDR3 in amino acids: CASSSPHGDVTGELFF. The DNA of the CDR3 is TGTGCCAGCAGCTCCCCTCACGGGGATGTGACCGGGGAGCTGTTTTTT.

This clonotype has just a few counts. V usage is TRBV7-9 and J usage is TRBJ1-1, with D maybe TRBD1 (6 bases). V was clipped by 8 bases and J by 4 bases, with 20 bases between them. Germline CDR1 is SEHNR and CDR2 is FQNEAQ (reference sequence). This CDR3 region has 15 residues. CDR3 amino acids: CASSDRDRLGTEAFF. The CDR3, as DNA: TGTGCCAGCTCCGATCGCGACAGGTTGGGCACTGAAGCTTTCTTT.

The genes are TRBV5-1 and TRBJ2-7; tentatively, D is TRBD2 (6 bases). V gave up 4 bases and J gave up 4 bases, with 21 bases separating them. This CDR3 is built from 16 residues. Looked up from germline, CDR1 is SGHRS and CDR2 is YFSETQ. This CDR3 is CASSPTSSQTFYEQYF. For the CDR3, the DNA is TGCGCCAGCAGCCCAACTAGCTCACAAACTTTTTACGAGCAGTACTTC.

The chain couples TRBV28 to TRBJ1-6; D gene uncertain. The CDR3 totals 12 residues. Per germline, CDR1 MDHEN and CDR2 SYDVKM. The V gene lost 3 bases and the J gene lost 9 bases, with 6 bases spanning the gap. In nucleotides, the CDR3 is TGTGCCAGCAGTTTTGAGGGTTCACCCCTCCACTTT. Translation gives CASSFEGSPLHF.

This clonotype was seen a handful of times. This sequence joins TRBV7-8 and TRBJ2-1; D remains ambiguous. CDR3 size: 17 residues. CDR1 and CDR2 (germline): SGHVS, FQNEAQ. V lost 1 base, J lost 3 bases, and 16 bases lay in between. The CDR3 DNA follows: TGTGCCAGCAGCTTAGGGGTAGGCGGTTATGTCTACAATGAGCAGTTCTTC. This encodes CASSLGVGGYVYNEQFF.

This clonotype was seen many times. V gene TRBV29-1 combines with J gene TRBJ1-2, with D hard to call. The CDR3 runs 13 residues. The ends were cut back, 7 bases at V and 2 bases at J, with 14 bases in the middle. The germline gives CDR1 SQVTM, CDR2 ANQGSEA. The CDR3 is CSARPGQNYGYTF. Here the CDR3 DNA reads TGCAGCGCGAGGCCCGGGCAGAACTATGGCTACACCTTC.

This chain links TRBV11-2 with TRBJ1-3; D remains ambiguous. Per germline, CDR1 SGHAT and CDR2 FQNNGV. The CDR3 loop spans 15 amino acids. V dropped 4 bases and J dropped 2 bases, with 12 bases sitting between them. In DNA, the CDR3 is TGTGCCAGCAGCTATGTAAGAGGGACTGGAAACACCATATATTTT. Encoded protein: CASSYVRGTGNTIYF.

CDR3 sequence: CASKESEETQYF. In DNA form, the CDR3 reads TGCGCCAGCAAAGAGAGCGAAGAGACCCAGTACTTC. The chain combines TRBV5-1 with TRBJ2-5, with D hard to call. CDR1 and CDR2 from the germline V gene are SGHRS and YFSETQ. Trimming took off 6 bases at V and 3 bases at J, with 9 bases between the two ends. CDR3 length equals 12 residues.

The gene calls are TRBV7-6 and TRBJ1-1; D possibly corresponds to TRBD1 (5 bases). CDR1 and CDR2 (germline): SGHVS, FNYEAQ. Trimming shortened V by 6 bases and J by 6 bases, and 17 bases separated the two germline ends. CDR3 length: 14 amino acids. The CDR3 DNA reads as TGTGCCAGCAGTAGGGATCCAGGGACCGCTGAAGCTTTCTTT. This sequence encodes CASSRDPGTAEAFF. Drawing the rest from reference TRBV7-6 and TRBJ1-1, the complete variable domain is GAGVSQSPRYKVTKRGQDVALRCDPISGHVSLYWYRQALGQGPEFLTYFNYEAQQDKSGLPNDRFSAERPEGSISTLTIQRTEQRDSAMYRCASSRDPGTAEAFFGQGTRLTVV.

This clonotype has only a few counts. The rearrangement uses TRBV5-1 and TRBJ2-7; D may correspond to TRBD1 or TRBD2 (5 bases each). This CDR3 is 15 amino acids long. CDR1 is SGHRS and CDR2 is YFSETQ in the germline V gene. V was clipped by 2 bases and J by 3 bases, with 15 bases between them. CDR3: CASSLIPRDDYEQYF. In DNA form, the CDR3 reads TGCGCCAGCAGCTTAATACCCCGGGACGACTACGAGCAGTACTTC.

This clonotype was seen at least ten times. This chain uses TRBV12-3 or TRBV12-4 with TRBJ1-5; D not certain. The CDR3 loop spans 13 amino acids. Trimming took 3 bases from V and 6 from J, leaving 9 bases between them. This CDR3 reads CASSFEPGQPQHF. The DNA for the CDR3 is TGTGCCAGCAGTTTCGAACCTGGTCAGCCCCAGCATTTT.

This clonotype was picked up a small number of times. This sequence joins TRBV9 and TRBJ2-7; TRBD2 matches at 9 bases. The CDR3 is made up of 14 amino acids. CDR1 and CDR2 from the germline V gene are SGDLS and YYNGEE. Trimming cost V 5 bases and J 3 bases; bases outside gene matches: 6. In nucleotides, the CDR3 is TGTGCCAGCAGTGCCGGGACTAGCCACTACGAGCAGTACTTC. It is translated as CASSAGTSHYEQYF.

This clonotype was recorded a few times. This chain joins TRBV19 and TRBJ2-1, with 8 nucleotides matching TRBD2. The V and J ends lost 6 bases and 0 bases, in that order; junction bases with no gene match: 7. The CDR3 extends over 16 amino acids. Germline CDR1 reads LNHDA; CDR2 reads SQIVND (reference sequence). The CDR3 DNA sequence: TGTGCCAGTAGATTCCGGGGGACTAGCTCCTACAATGAGCAGTTCTTC. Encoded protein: CASRFRGTSSYNEQFF.

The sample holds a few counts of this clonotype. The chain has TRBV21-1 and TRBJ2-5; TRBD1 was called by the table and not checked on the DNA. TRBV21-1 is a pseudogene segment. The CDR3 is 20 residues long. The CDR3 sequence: CASSKALAGKPKGAQETQYF. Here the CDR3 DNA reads TGTGCCAGCAGCAAAGCCCTCGCCGGCAAACCTAAGGGGGCCCAAGAGACCCAGTACTTC.

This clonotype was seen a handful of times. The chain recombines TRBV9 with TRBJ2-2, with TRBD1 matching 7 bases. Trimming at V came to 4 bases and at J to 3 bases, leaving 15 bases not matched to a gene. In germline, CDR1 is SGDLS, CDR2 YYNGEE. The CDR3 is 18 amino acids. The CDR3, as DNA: TGTGCCAGCAGCTCCGTTCTGTCAGGGCAGGGGGACACCGGGGAGCTGTTTTTT. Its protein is CASSSVLSGQGDTGELFF.

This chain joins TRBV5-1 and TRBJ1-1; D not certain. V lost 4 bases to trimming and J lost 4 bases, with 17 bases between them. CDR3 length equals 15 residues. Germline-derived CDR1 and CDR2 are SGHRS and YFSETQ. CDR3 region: CASSPRHGWGTEAFF. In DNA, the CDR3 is TGCGCCAGCAGCCCTAGACACGGTTGGGGCACTGAAGCTTTCTTT.

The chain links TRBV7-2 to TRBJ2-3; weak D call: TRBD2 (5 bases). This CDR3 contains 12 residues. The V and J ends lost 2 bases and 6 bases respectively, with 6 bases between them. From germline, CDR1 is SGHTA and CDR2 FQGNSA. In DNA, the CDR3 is TGTGCCAGCAGCTTATTAGCGGATACGCAGTATTTT. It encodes CASSLLADTQYF. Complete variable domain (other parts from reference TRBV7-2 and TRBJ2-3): GAGVSQSPSNKVTEKGKDVELRCDPISGHTALYWYRQSLGQGLEFLIYFQGNSAPDKSGLPSDRFSAERTGGSVSTLTIQRTQQEDSAVYLCASSLLADTQYFGPGTRLTVL.

Here the CDR3 reads CASSLSRSQETQYF. The CDR3 nucleotides read TGCGCCAGCAGCTTGTCTAGATCCCAAGAGACCCAGTACTTC. The V gene is TRBV5-1, the J gene TRBJ2-5; D call uncertain. CDR1 is SGHRS, CDR2 YFSETQ, per germline. CDR3 size: 14 residues. Trimming took off 1 base at V and 1 base at J, with 8 bases between the two ends. Full variable domain (outside the CDR3, taken from reference TRBV5-1 and TRBJ2-5): KAGVTQTPRYLIKTRGQQVTLSCSPISGHRSVSWYQQTPGQGLQFLFEYFSETQRNKGNFPGRFSGRQFSNSRSEMNVSTLELGDSALYLCASSLSRSQETQYFGPGTRLLVL.

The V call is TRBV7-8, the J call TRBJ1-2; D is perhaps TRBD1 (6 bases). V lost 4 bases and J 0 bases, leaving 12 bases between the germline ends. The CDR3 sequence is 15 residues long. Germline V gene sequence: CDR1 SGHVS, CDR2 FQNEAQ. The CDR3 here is CASSSDRTTNYGYTF. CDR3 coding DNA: TGTGCCAGCAGCTCAGACAGGACCACTAACTATGGCTACACCTTC.

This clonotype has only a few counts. The CDR3 is CSARLDGFYGYTF. CDR3 DNA: TGCAGTGCTCGCTTAGACGGTTTCTATGGCTACACCTTC. The gene calls are TRBV20-1 and TRBJ1-2, with D unresolved. The CDR3 covers 13 residues. Germline CDR1 reads DFQATT; CDR2 reads SNEGSKA (reference sequence). Deletions cut 5 bases from V and 4 bases from J, with 14 bases between.

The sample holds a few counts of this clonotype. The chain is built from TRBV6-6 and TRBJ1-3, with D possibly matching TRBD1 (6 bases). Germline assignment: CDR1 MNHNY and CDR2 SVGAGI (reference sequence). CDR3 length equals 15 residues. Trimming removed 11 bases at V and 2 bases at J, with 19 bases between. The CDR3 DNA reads TGTGCCGCAGAAAGGGGGGGCTTGACTGGAAACACCATATATTTT. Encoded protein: CAAERGGLTGNTIYF.

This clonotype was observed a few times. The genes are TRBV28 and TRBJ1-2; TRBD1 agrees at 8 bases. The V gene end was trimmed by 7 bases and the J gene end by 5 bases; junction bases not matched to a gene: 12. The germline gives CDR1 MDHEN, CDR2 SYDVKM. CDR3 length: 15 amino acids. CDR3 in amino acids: CASTLFGTGLYGYTF. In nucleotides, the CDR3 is TGTGCCAGCACCCTATTCGGGACAGGACTTTATGGCTACACCTTC.

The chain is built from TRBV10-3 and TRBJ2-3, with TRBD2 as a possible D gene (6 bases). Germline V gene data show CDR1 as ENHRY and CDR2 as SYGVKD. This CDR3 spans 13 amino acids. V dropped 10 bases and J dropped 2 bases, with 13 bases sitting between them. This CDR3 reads CATGGEATDTQYF. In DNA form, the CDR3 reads TGTGCCACCGGAGGGGAAGCCACAGATACGCAGTATTTT.

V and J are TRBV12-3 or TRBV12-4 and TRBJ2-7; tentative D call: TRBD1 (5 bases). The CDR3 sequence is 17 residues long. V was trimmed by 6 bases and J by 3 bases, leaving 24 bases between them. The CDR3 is CASSMGKRTIYNYEQYF. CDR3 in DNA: TGTGCCAGCAGCATGGGGAAAAGGACAATATACAACTACGAGCAGTACTTC.

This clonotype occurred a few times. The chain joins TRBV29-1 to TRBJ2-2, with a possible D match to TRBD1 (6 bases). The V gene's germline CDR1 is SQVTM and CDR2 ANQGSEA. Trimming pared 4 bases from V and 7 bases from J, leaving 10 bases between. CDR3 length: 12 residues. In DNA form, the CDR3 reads TGCAGCGTTGTGGGACACGGCGGGGAGCTGTTTTTT. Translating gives CSVVGHGGELFF.

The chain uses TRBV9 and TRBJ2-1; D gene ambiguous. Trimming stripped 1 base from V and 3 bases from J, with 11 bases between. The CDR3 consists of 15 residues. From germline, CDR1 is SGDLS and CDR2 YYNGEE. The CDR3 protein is CASSVSERGYNEQFF. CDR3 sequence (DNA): TGTGCCAGCAGCGTATCGGAGCGTGGCTACAATGAGCAGTTCTTC.

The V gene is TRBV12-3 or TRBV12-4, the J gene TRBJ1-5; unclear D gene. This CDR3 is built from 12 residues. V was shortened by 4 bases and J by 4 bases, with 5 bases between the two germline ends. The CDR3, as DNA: TGTGCCAGCAGTTGGATTAATCAGCCCCAGCATTTT. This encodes CASSWINQPQHF.

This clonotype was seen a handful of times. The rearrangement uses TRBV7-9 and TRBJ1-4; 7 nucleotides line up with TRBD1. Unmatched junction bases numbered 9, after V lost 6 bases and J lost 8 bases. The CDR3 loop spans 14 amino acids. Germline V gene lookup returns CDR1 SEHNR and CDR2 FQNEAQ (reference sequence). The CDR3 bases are TGTGCCAGCAGTACCCGGACAGGAATCGAAAAACTGTTTTTT. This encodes CASSTRTGIEKLFF.

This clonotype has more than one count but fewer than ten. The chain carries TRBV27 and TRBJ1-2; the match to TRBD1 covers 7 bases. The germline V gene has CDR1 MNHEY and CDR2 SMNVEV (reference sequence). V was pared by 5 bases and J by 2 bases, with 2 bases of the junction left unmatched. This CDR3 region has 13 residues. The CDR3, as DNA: TGTGCCAGCAGTCCGACAGGGAACTATGGCTACACCTTC. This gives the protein CASSPTGNYGYTF.